This entry describes one T cell receptor (beta chain). This clone's antigen is unknown. One base away there is no much larger clone; base qualities are not given. Measured from the cysteine to the phenylalanine, the CDR3 is 15 residues long. The CDR3 DNA has 45 bases and is translated from base 1. Between the V and J ends, shortened by 6 bases and 5 bases respectively, the junction contains 20 bases. CDR1 and CDR2, looked up from the germline V gene, are MNHEY and SVGAGI. Library construction relied on the immunoSEQ multiplex PCR assay. For most patients, genomic DNA was subjected to high-throughput TCR-beta CDR3 sequencing by Adaptive Biotechnologies. In the source study's methods: Adaptive's ImmunoSEQ software was the source of the TCR sequencing data for about 17 patients, while a few other patients were processed with MiXCR and VDJtools. CDR3 nucleotide sequences shared by donor and recipient were removed because the origin of these sequences could not be assigned. Alloreactive clones required at least 2-fold expansion over unstimulated cells and minimum CFSE-low frequency of 0.002% (template counts) or 0.001% (read counts). Mappable clones were those detected in sequenced pre-transplant spleen, lymph node, or MLR CFSE-low populations of the donor or recipient. The cumulative frequency of alloreactive clones was calculated as a percentage of all sequences, weighted by copy number. TCRdb retrieved this table from immuneACCESS and kept in-frame rearrangements only. Not all clones are present; in checked studies, unresolved V genes account for under half, and no reason is known for the remainder. V and J calls and clone size are as listed in that table; D and trimming were resolved from the DNA. Here the sample has 80,000 or so clones; 92% occur a single time. Approximately 0.7% of the sample is in the top ten clones.

The data were obtained in a study of graft-versus-host responses after intestinal transplantation (dated by TCRdb to the early 2020s). Study-wide context: The transplants that recipients received were multivisceral, liver-intestinal, or isolated intestinal. Every recipient was given anti-thymocyte globulin induction, followed by 3 to 4 years of maintenance tacrolimus and steroids. Bulk TCR-beta CDR3 sequencing was used to track graft-versus-host and host-versus-graft alloreactive T cell clones in the graft, circulation and bone marrow after intestinal transplantation. Alloreactive clones were identified by sequencing pre-transplant mixed lymphocyte reaction products and comparing them with unstimulated pre-transplant donor and recipient T cells. The cohort enrolled about two dozen intestinal transplant recipients including one retransplant, and a few patients lacking pretransplant specimens were excluded. Donor T cell macrochimerism was defined as a peak of at least 4% donor T cells among recipient peripheral blood mononuclear cells. Rather than being sequenced by the commercial service, samples from a few later patients were sequenced in-house on an Illumina MiSeq and processed with MiXCR.

The investigation overall reported the following: Early after transplant, peak levels of circulating GvH clones were found to be associated with declines in HvG clones. Patients with donor T cell macrochimerism had high GvH to HvG T cell clonal ratios in their allografts. Conclusions were limited by the relatively low number and heterogeneity of intestinal transplant patients. GvH clones were detected in recipient bone marrow, and some of these GvH clones were observed earlier in ileal mucosa or blood, consistent with an intestinal mucosal origin.

Blood samples were collected up to 4 times in the first month after transplant and then at least monthly when available. The TCR sequence derives from a human patient who received an intestinal transplant, so some T cells may come from the graft donor. The chain is made from TRBV6-5 and TRBJ2-7; the D gene could be either TRBD1 or TRBD2, each agreeing at 5 bases. This specimen consisted of PBMCs, obtained 98 days after intestinal transplantation. The DNA is as follows: TGTGCCAGCAGCTCCCCGGGGCAGGGTGCCCACGAGCAGTACTTC. Translated, it reads CASSSPGQGAHEQYF.